The present TCR beta chain was sequenced within a study of glioma-infiltrating T cells after dendritic cell vaccination. Study information: Autologous tumor lysate was loaded overnight onto monocyte-derived dendritic cells grown less than 8 days with IL-4 and GM-CSF.

This clone was detected once. This table comes from immunoSEQ multiplex PCR, and its TCRdb copy is limited to in-frame clones, with some not included. The sample lists roughly 80,000 clones, roughly 90% occurring once. V was pared by 3 bases and J by 1 base, with 5 bases of the junction left unmatched. This CDR3 is 16 amino acids long. CDR1 and CDR2 from the germline V gene are SGDLS and YYNGEE. The sample consisted of blood, taken before dendritic cell vaccination. This sequence was found in a human donor with glioblastoma. This chain uses TRBV9 with TRBJ2-3; 10 bases are a match to TRBD2. DNA for the CDR3: TGTGCCAGCAGCGGTAGCGGGGGGCGGGGCACAGATACGCAGTATTTT. Translated, it gives CASSGSGGRGTDTQYF.